This T cell receptor (beta chain) was sequenced during a study of cytomegalovirus exposure and HLA in healthy donors (dated by TCRdb to the late 2010s). Broadly, across the study: An earlier analysis of approximately 590 of the donors reported more than 250 Gb of sequence data and more than 90 million unique TCR beta sequences from about 180 million T cells. Donor age, sex, ethnicity and CMV serostatus were collected together with the repertoire data. Among a few hundred genotyped donors of the cohort, an average of roughly 240,000 unique TCR beta nucleotide sequences were sequenced per donor, approximately 20% of them non-productive. An earlier analysis of fewer than 750 of the donors used high-throughput TCR beta sequencing to judge whether each TCR beta V gene segment behaved as functional or pseudogenic. Every discovery cohort repertoire had been produced on one sequencing platform. The study profiled the T cell repertoires of under 700 subjects by immunosequencing and related them to cytomegalovirus serostatus. HLA typing covered class I and class II loci at four-digit resolution. Typing coverage differed by locus: A, B, C, DRB1 and DQB1 were typed in roughly 620-630 donors, DQA1 in about 560, DPA1 in roughly 590, and DPB1 in roughly 470. Of the 300 to 500 genotyped donors, approximately 80% were placed in the genetic ancestry cluster associated with self-reported Caucasian donors. A later genetic analysis used genome-wide SNP genotypes for 398 of the 666 donors, treating that subset as a discovery cohort. The aim of the study was to test whether cataloging public T cell receptors could identify signatures of past pathogen exposure. Along with the roughly 670-subject first cohort, a separate validation cohort of around 120 different subjects was used. About 300 gigabases of sequencing data and 70 million to 100 million unique TCR sequences made up an early release that covered around 640 HLA-typed donors. Rather than drawing on any new phenotypic data, the later analysis identified candidate immune exposures from TCR beta sequences and the way those sequences occurred across donors. To predict cytomegalovirus infection status, the study brought together high-throughput TCR immunosequencing, statistical association of individual TCRs with disease status, and machine learning. Because of strong linkage in the cohort, five DR-DQ haplotypes were treated as single units for association and clustering. A later analysis re-analyzed previously published TCR beta repertoires from 600 to 850 donors and added high-resolution HLA genotyping to study TCR occurrence patterns. The paper's findings and limits, for the study overall: Compared with the roughly 700-donor mean, donors in an Asian-associated ancestry cluster had fewer N-insertions in productive TCRs, according to a later genetic analysis. When HLA alleles, especially DR and DQ, strongly co-occurred, attributing TCR associations to individual alleles was difficult. Approximately 18 rarely observed V segments, including chromosome 9 orphons, were excluded from the earlier analysis of about 610 of the donors because counts were too low. In the study, 150 to 200 TCR beta chains were listed as associated with cytomegalovirus. The classifier was reported to diagnose cytomegalovirus status with high specificity and sensitivity in both the original cohort and the validation cohort. In an earlier analysis of around 600 of the donors, most TCR beta V segments were observed in productive rearrangements about 90% or about 30% of the time, broadly matching IMGT annotations. A further reported finding was that TCR beta sequences accurately predicted the HLA-A and HLA-B alleles for most subjects in the first cohort. Most TCR sequences were seen in very few donors, while some public TCRs were found in many individuals. Because the 87-base-pair reads could not distinguish some IMGT-functional V segments, including TRBV6-2 and TRBV6-3, those segments were excluded. The presence/absence analyses assumed that sequencing depth was roughly uniform across donors, and that assumption may not be true. In a later analysis, most CMV-associated TCR beta chains were found to appear HLA-restricted, with HLA associations seemingly driven largely by CMV exposure. This cohort had only TCR beta chains sequenced, and the lack of alpha or paired-chain data limited which features could be detected. Specific HLA alleles were associated with 18,000 or so TCR beta sequences at a false discovery rate of 0.05 in a later analysis. A few of the identified cytomegalovirus-associated TCR beta chains were confirmed in vitro to be specific for cytomegalovirus antigens. The authors suggested that the approach could potentially be generalized to other disease states and immunological phenotypes. The sequencing pipeline was judged likely to have produced a cluster of highly shared sequence variants as a technical artifact. An association between a missense DCLRE1C variant and V-gene and J-gene trimming of TCR beta chains was found in a later genetic analysis and replicated in an independent cohort. In a later analysis, the rate of TCR association differed among HLA loci, with DRB1 alleles having the most associated TCRs and HLA-C alleles having the fewest. In a later analysis, HLA-associated TCR beta chains were found to be more clonally expanded and to have lower generation probabilities than equally common non-associated chains. Correlated functional status among segregating V segments might be attributable to linkage disequilibrium, but an unknown experimental factor could not be ruled out. Because some donors lacked HLA typing at each locus, the association tests relied only on the typed subset. Several of the top co-occurrence clusters appeared to be linked to parvovirus B19, influenza, CMV and Epstein-Barr virus, according to a later analysis. For the cohort, immune exposure information was limited to CMV serostatus.

The library was produced with the immunoSEQ multiplex PCR assay. A mixture of 60 forward primers for TCR Vbeta segments and 13 reverse primers for TCR Jbeta segments was used in the multiplex PCR. The CDR3 region of rearranged TCR beta genes was amplified from genomic DNA by a multiplex PCR assay. The amplified TCR beta libraries were sequenced on the Illumina HiSeq System as 87-base-pair reads. The paper's processing steps were these. In a later analysis, tens of millions of unique TCR beta chains were counted across the approximately 670 repertoires, and around 11 million of these chains were shared by at least two donors. To remove PCR and sequencing errors, raw reads were error-corrected and collapsed into unique sequences using a nearest-neighbor algorithm that merged closely related sequences. CDR3 sequences were aligned to IMGT reference sequences to assign V, D and J gene segments. For a sequence to be retained, at least a six-nucleotide match to both a V gene segment and a J gene segment was required. A rearrangement was called productive if the CDR3 had no stop codons and remained in frame with V and J, and every other rearrangement was called non-productive. Following IMGT convention, CDR3 was defined as the stretch from the second conserved V-encoded cysteine up to the conserved J-encoded phenylalanine. The earlier analysis of roughly 590 of the donors excluded sequences that lacked an unambiguous match to a single V gene segment. An earlier analysis of under 750 of the donors called V segments functional above 56.7% productive rearrangements and segregating when the between-donor standard deviation exceeded 5%. To diagnose cytomegalovirus status from the catalog of TCR beta chain sequences, a statistical classification framework was built. V and J gene assignment, in a later analysis, came from comparing TCR nucleotide sequences with IMGT/GENE-DB human TR gene sequences. The TCRdist pipeline was used in a later analysis to assign CDR3 sequences and most-parsimonious VDJ recombination scenarios. In a later analysis, every TCR beta chain was defined by the combination of its CDR3 amino acid sequence and its V-gene family, and reads without a unique V-gene family were dropped. To address suspected cross-contamination and a sequencing artifact, a later analysis removed around 600 highly shared, low-generation-probability nucleotide sequences. In a later analysis, a clonal expansion index for each public chain was calculated from normalized within-repertoire ranks of inferred template counts. A later analysis computed generation probabilities with a VDJ recombination model fitted to out-of-frame rearrangements, and checked the results against IGoR. In a later analysis, hypergeometric tests were used to score TCR-TCR, TCR-HLA and TCR-CMV co-occurrence, with a repertoire-size bias correction applied to TCR pairs. False discovery rates were estimated in a later analysis by permuting HLA or CMV assignments 20 times. In a later analysis, co-occurring TCRs were grouped with DBSCAN, and TCRdist sequence similarity was added when clustering was performed within HLA-allele-positive subsets. Co-occurrence clustering excluded repertoires with fewer than 30,000 or more than 120,000 public chains, plus five with anomalous nucleotide sharing. Not all clones reach the TCRdb copy of this immuneACCESS table, which keeps in-frame sequences only. Checked studies attribute under half of the gap to unresolved V genes and leave the rest unexplained. V, J and clone size reflect that table, while D and trimming were determined from the DNA. A total of tens of thousands of clones appear in this sample, about 76% of them only once. The top ten hold around an eighth of the sample.

Regarding this clone: No cognate antigen has been identified for it. Base qualities were left out, and no much larger clone turns up one base away.

The germline V gene encodes CDR1 MNHEY and CDR2 SMNVEV (reference sequence). V loses 6 bases, J loses 2 bases, and the germline ends lie 6 bases apart. The CDR3 holds 12 amino acids from the cysteine to the phenylalanine. Here the CDR3 DNA is all that survives: 36 bases in frame from base 1. The cohort comprised 666 healthy bone marrow donors. At the time of sampling, every cohort member was nominally healthy, though immune exposures that went unrecorded were likely present. The donor tested CMV seropositive, placing the donor among the roughly 300 seropositive members of the cohort. Each donor provided a peripheral blood sample, and peripheral blood mononuclear cells were used for TCR beta sequencing. The Qiagen DNeasy Blood Extraction Kit was used to extract genomic DNA from the blood cell samples.

This clonotype originated in a male donor in good health and CMV-seropositive. The V and J genes are TRBV27 and TRBJ2-3; the D gene cannot be named for sure. The sample taken for sequencing was PBMCs. The DNA sequence is as follows: TGTGCCAGCAGCGACAACACAGATACGCAGTATTTT. It specifies CASSDNTDTQYF.